A selection of T cell receptor beta chains follows, all from one sample in a study of T cell responses to AZD1222 COVID-19 vaccine. Sequencing was performed with immunoSEQ multiplex PCR; in TCRdb, only in-frame clones are kept and a portion is missing. The sample consists of 150,000 to 200,000 clones, 92% of them appearing once. Sequenced here: peripheral blood, sampled on day 0 of MenACWY control vaccination. These receptor sequences come from an adult in good health. Both conserved end residues are part of each CDR3. A D gene is named only where the DNA matches it firmly. The listing skips clone size in some rows; elsewhere it reads once, few, many or a size class.

>.|TRBJ1-1|TRBV5-1|.
TGCGCCAGCAGCCCGGGGGGGCGGAAGGTAGCTTTCTTT
CASSPGGRKVAFF
>.|TRBJ1-1|TRBV9|.
TGTGCCAGCAGTCCCAGGGTGACGAGTCCTGAAGCTTTCTTT
CASSPRVTSPEAFF
>.|TRBJ1-4|TRBV7-2|once
TGTGCCAGCAGCTTAGCCAGGGGAATTGAAAAACTGTTTTTT
CASSLARGIEKLFF
>.|TRBJ2-3|TRBV19|.
TGTGCCAGTAGTATCGGTCTTGGGACTACAGATACGCAGTATTTT
CASSIGLGTTDTQYF
>.|TRBJ2-3|TRBV30|.
TGTGCCTGGAGTGTAGAGCCAGTCCGGGATACGCAGTATTTT
CAWSVEPVRDTQYF
>.|TRBJ2-1|TRBV19|few
TGTGCCAGTAGTATAGATCGATGGTTGCAGTTCTTC
CASSIDRWLQFF
>.|TRBJ2-2|TRBV7-2|.
TGTGCCAGCAGCTTTCTGACTGGGGGTACCGGGGAGCTGTTTTTT
CASSFLTGGTGELFF
>.|TRBJ2-7|TRBV5-1|.
TGCGCCAGCAGCCACCAGGGATCTCGATACGAGCAGTACTTC
CASSHQGSRYEQYF
>.|TRBJ1-4|TRBV30|.
TGTGCCTGGAGTGGTCCTGAAAAACTGTTTTTT
CAWSGPEKLFF
>.|TRBJ2-7|TRBV6-4|.
TGTGCCAGCAACCGAGACAGGGCAATTCTAGCGTCGGGATACGAGCAGTACTTC
CASNRDRAILASGYEQYF
>.|TRBJ2-7|TRBV25-1|.
TGTGCCAGCAAGGCCACAGGGAGTGTATACGAGCAGTACTTC
CASKATGSVYEQYF
>.|TRBJ1-1|TRBV20-1|.
TGCAGTGCACCAAACACTGAAGCTTTCTTT
CSAPNTEAFF
>TRBD1|TRBJ2-5|TRBV19|.
TGTGCCAGTAGTGGCCGACAGACAGGGCGGAGCAGAGAGACCCAGTACTTC
CASSGRQTGRSRETQYF
>.|TRBJ2-6|TRBV16|.
TGTGCCAGCAGCCAATCGTTAGGAGGGTACTCTGGGGCCAACGTCCTGACTTTC
CASSQSLGGYSGANVLTF
>.|TRBJ1-4|TRBV2|.
TGTGCCAGCAGTGGAGGCAGATCAGATGAAAAACTGTTTTTT
CASSGGRSDEKLFF
>.|TRBJ2-2|TRBV10-3|.
TGTGCCATCAGTGAAAACAGGGCGAACACCGGGGAGCTGTTTTTT
CAISENRANTGELFF
>.|TRBJ1-1|TRBV25-1|.
TGTGCCAGCAGTGGACGACAGAAGAACACTGAAGCTTTCTTT
CASSGRQKNTEAFF
>.|TRBJ2-1|TRBV2|.
TGTGCCAGCAGTGGCCGAGGTGCCTACAATGAGCAGTTCTTC
CASSGRGAYNEQFF